What follows are 18 T cell receptor beta chains derived from one specimen sequenced in a study of T cells in Graves' hyperthyroidism and ophthalmopathy. RNA transcripts provided the source from which TCR beta CDR3 regions were amplified. TCR CDR3 regions were first amplified by RT-PCR with HTBI primers. One entry per CDR3 protein results from TCRdb running MiXCR on the multiplex PCR reads. Here the sample spans 200,000 to 300,000 distinct CDR3 sequences, about 17% being singletons. Source material: blood. The receptors were gathered from a woman between 18 and 30 years old with Graves' ophthalmopathy.

The rearrangement links TRBV7-3 to TRBJ2-1, with D possibly TRBD2 on 5 matching bases. The V and J ends lost 7 bases and 10 bases respectively, with 20 bases between them. Germline CDR1 SGHTA, CDR2 FQGTGA. The length of the CDR3 is 14 residues. This CDR3 reads CASTTREWVCEQFF. The CDR3 nucleotides are TGTGCCAGCACCACTAGAGAATGGGTTTGCGAGCAGTTCTTC.

This clonotype was observed at least ten times. This sequence joins TRBV20-1 and TRBJ2-5, with a possible D match to TRBD1 (5 bases). CDR1 is DFQATT and CDR2 is SNEGSKA in the germline V gene (reference sequence). Deletions cut 3 bases from V and 5 bases from J, with 10 bases between. The CDR3 length is 12 residues. The DNA of the CDR3 is TGCAGTGCTAGTATACAGGCGGAGACCCAGTACTTC. This codes for CSASIQAETQYF.

This clonotype was observed at least ten times. The chain recombines TRBV30 with TRBJ1-5, with TRBD1 matching over 7 bases. V lost 3 bases, J lost 6 bases, and 11 bases stayed unmatched. Germline CDR1 and CDR2: GTSNPN and SVGIG (reference sequence). The CDR3 totals 15 residues. The DNA of the CDR3 is TGTGCCTGGAGCATGGGGACAGCCATCGGTCAGCCCCAGCATTTT. Residues: CAWSMGTAIGQPQHF.

This clonotype was detected many times. This sequence joins TRBV6-2 or TRBV6-3 and TRBJ2-6; the D is unclear. This CDR3 spans 14 amino acids. The germline V gene encodes CDR1 MNHEY and CDR2 SVGEGT. Deletions cut 2 bases from V and 2 bases from J, with 4 bases between. This CDR3 reads CASSYGTGANVLTF. CDR3 sequence (DNA): TGTGCCAGCAGTTACGGGACTGGGGCCAACGTCCTGACTTTC.

This clonotype was seen ten or more times. The rearrangement joins TRBV6-1 to TRBJ1-3; 7 bases are shared with TRBD1. In germline, CDR1 is MNHNS, CDR2 SASEGT. CDR3 length: 15 amino acids. J was trimmed by 2 bases and V by 5 bases; bases with no gene match: 6. The CDR3 here is CASSTQTGTGNTIYF. The CDR3 DNA follows: TGTGCCAGCAGTACACAGACAGGGACTGGAAACACCATATATTTT.

Many counts were recorded for this clonotype. The CDR3 protein is CASSLAGGSDGYTF. The DNA of the CDR3 is TGTGCCAGCAGCTTAGCGGGAGGGTCGGATGGCTACACCTTC. The chain joins TRBV7-2 to TRBJ1-2, with unresolved D. The V gene lost 0 bases and the J gene lost 6 bases, with 11 bases spanning the gap. Germline loops: CDR1 SGHTA, CDR2 FQGNSA. This CDR3 is 14 amino acids long.

This clonotype was recorded many times. The chain couples TRBV5-5 to TRBJ1-2; possible D gene TRBD1, 5 bases. CDR3 size: 13 residues. The germline V and J ends were trimmed by 0 bases and 7 bases, with 10 bases remaining between them. Looked up from germline, CDR1 is SGHKS and CDR2 is YYEKEE (reference sequence). Here the CDR3 DNA reads TGTGCCAGCAGCTTGGAAGGGGCAGGTGGCTACACCTTC. Residues: CASSLEGAGGYTF. Full variable domain (remainder filled in from reference TRBV5-5 and TRBJ1-2): DAGVTQSPTHLIKTRGQQVTLRCSPISGHKSVSWYQQVLGQGPQFIFQYYEKEERGRGNFPDRFSARQFPNYSSELNVNALLLGDSALYLCASSLEGAGGYTFGSGTRLTVV.

Many counts were recorded for this clonotype. This sequence joins TRBV20-1 and TRBJ2-1; 10 bases agree with TRBD1. Germline values: CDR1 DFQATT, CDR2 SNEGSKA (reference sequence). The CDR3 loop spans 14 amino acids. With V trimmed by 8 bases and J by 2 bases, 6 bases remained unmatched. DNA for the CDR3: TGCAGTCAGCTCGACAGGGGGCCCTACAATGAGCAGTTCTTC. This sequence encodes CSQLDRGPYNEQFF.

This clonotype was counted ten times or more. The chain couples TRBV20-1 to TRBJ2-5; D gene ambiguous. Germline lookup yields CDR1 DFQATT and CDR2 SNEGSKA (reference sequence). Between the trimmed V and J ends, which lost 1 base and 4 bases, there was a span of 13 bases. This CDR3 is built from 14 residues. CDR3 residues: CSARVAVGLETQYF. In DNA, the CDR3 is TGCAGTGCTAGAGTGGCGGTGGGGTTAGAGACCCAGTACTTC.

Many counts were recorded for this clonotype. V usage is TRBV10-3 and J usage is TRBJ1-5; D is uncertain. The CDR3 is made up of 13 amino acids. Per the germline V gene, CDR1 is ENHRY and CDR2 is SYGVKD. Trimming pared 4 bases from V and 4 bases from J, leaving 8 bases between. This CDR3 reads CAISGSNNQPQHF. The CDR3 DNA follows: TGTGCCATCAGTGGAAGTAATAATCAGCCCCAGCATTTT.

V is TRBV20-1 and J is TRBJ1-2; 7 bases fit TRBD1. The junction had 11 bases not matched to a gene; V was cut back by 6 bases and J by 7 bases. This CDR3 has 13 residues. The germline CDR1 and CDR2 sequences are DFQATT and SNEGSKA (reference sequence). CDR3 bases: TGCAGTGCCGCCATAACAGGGGATCGTGGCTACACCTTC. Its protein product is CSAAITGDRGYTF.

At least ten counts were recorded for this clonotype. The rearrangement uses TRBV11-3 and TRBJ1-2, with no clear D. Germline CDR1 and CDR2: SGHNT and YENEEA. V was cut by 1 base and J by 2 bases, with 17 bases left in between. The CDR3 is made up of 17 amino acids. The CDR3 DNA reads TGTGCCAGCAGCTTAGTGTCTGGCGGATCCATAAACTATGGCTACACCTTC. The encoded protein is CASSLVSGGSINYGYTF.

This clonotype appeared many times. This chain links TRBV7-2 with TRBJ2-3; 9 bases match TRBD1. The CDR3 has 17 residues. Germline V gene lookup returns CDR1 SGHTA and CDR2 FQGNSA. Germline trimming cut 2 bases from V and 3 bases from J; bases unmatched to any gene: 9. The CDR3 region is CASSLLYRGPSTDTQYF. CDR3 DNA: TGTGCCAGCAGCTTATTGTACAGGGGGCCCTCAACAGATACGCAGTATTTT.

This clonotype has just a few counts. The CDR3 is CASSIAGRTYNEQFF. For the CDR3, the DNA is TGTGCCAGTAGTATAGCTGGGAGAACCTACAATGAGCAGTTCTTC. The gene calls are TRBV19 and TRBJ2-1; a possible D gene is TRBD2 (5 bases). The germline CDR1 and CDR2 sequences are LNHDA and SQIVND (reference sequence). The CDR3 covers 15 residues. Trimming took off 1 base at V and 2 bases at J, with 9 bases between the two ends.

The table lists this clonotype with many counts. This chain joins TRBV12-3 or TRBV12-4 and TRBJ1-2; D remains ambiguous. The CDR3 sequence is 13 residues long. Trimming shortened V by 9 bases and J by 8 bases, and 19 bases separated the two germline ends. The CDR3 region is CASYGPDPRGYTF. For the CDR3, the DNA is TGTGCCAGTTATGGGCCAGATCCTCGGGGCTACACCTTC.

The chain recombines TRBV10-2 with TRBJ2-7; possibly TRBD1 for D (5 bases). This CDR3 is built from 14 residues. CDR1 WSHSY and CDR2 SAAADI come from the germline V gene. Trimming shortened V by 3 bases and J by 0 bases, and 9 bases separated the two germline ends. The CDR3 sequence: CASSERGNSYEQYF. For the CDR3, the DNA is TGCGCCAGCAGTGAAAGGGGCAACTCCTACGAGCAGTACTTC.

The chain recombines TRBV20-1 with TRBJ2-1; D unresolved. The length of the CDR3 is 13 residues. Germline loops: CDR1 DFQATT, CDR2 SNEGSKA (reference sequence). Trimming cost V 5 bases and J 2 bases, with 10 bases left between them. CDR3 nucleotide sequence: TGCAGTGCTCCGCTTCCGACCTACAATGAGCAGTTCTTC. Translation gives CSAPLPTYNEQFF.

The rearrangement joins TRBV28 to TRBJ1-5; 9 nucleotides match TRBD1. CDR1 MDHEN and CDR2 SYDVKM come from the germline V gene. With 10 bases clipped from V and 4 bases from J, the junction kept 14 bases outside the gene matches. The CDR3 has 16 amino acids. The CDR3 nucleotides are TGTGCCATTGCTCCTCCGGGACAGGGCTCTAATCAGCCCCAGCATTTT. This codes for CAIAPPGQGSNQPQHF.